One T cell receptor beta chain is described in this entry. Antigen specificity is unknown. The entry originates in a study of T-cell memory formation after mild COVID-19. Study-level findings and limits: Whether day 37 second-wave clones are SARS-CoV-2-specific was not confirmed. Shrinking CD4+ clones were chiefly CM and EM; CD8+ ones were chiefly EMRA. Memory sampled before infection contained some responding clones, suggesting cross-reactive memory joined.

V gave up 4 bases and J gave up 4 bases, with 8 bases separating them. Germline CDR1 and CDR2: LGHDT and YNNKEL (reference sequence). This CDR3 is 13 amino acids long. Sample barcodes and UMIs were carried by the TCR alpha and TCR beta cDNA libraries that 5'RACE generated with constant-segment primers. One entry per CDR3 protein results from TCRdb running MiXCR on the 5' RACE reads. The sample has around 450,000 distinct CDR3 sequences; about 24% are singletons. The source of this sequence is an adult woman who had mild COVID-19 (a few samples of this study predate the infection). Cell type and time point are not known. V and J are TRBV3-1 and TRBJ2-1, with D tentatively TRBD2 (6 bases). The sequencing sample was made of PBMCs or a T cell subset sorted from them (not recorded which). The DNA for the CDR3 is TGTGCCAGCAGCCGGGGGAGGTACAATGAGCAGTTCTTC. Translating gives CASSRGRYNEQFF.